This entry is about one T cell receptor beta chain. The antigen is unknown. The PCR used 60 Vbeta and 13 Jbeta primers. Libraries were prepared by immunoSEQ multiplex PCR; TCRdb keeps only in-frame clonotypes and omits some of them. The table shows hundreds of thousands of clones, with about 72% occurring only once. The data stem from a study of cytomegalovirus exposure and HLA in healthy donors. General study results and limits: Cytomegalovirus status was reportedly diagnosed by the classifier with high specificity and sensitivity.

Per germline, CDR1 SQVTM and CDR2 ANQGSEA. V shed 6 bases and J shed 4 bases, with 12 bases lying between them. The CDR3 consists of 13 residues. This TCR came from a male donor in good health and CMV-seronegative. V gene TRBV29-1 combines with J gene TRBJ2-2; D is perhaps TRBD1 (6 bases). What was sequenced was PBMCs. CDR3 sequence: CSVGRQATGELFF. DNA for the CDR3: TGCAGCGTGGGGAGACAGGCCACCGGGGAGCTGTTTTTT.